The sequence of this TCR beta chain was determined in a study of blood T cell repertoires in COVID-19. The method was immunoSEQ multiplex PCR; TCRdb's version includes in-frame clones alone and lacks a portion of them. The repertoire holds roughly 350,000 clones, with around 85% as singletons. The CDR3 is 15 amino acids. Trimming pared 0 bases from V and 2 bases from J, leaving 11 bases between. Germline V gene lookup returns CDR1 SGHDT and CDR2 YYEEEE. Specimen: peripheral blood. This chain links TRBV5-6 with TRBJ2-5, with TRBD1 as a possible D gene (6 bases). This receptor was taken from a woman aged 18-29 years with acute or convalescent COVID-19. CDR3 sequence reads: CASSLGQEYQETQYF. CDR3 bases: TGTGCCAGCAGCTTGGGACAGGAGTATCAAGAGACCCAGTACTTC.